The 24 T cell receptor beta chains listed next were all sequenced from one sample in a study of blood T cell repertoires in COVID-19 (dated by TCRdb to about 2020). The library was prepared using the immunoSEQ multiplex PCR assay. In TCRdb, the immuneACCESS table is reduced to in-frame sequences with V and J assigned. These tables do not hold every clone; where another copy was compared, an unresolved V gene accounts for under half, and the others remain unexplained. Across this sample there are tens of thousands of clones, with roughly three quarters seen only once. Under 2.5% of the sample belongs to the ten largest clones. The material sequenced was peripheral blood. The receptors shown here come from a man aged 65-85 years with COVID-19, enrolled during active disease.

This clone was seen once. The chain is built from TRBV9 and TRBJ2-5; D is ambiguous. V lost 3 bases, J lost 2 bases, and 23 bases lay in between. This CDR3 spans 18 amino acids. The germline CDR1 and CDR2 sequences are SGDLS and YYNGEE. The CDR3 protein is CASSALVSETARQETQYF. The CDR3 bases are TGTGCCAGCAGCGCATTAGTTTCTGAGACGGCTAGGCAAGAGACCCAGTACTTC. Complete variable domain (other parts from reference TRBV9 and TRBJ2-5): DSGVTQTPKHLITATGQRVTLRCSPRSGDLSVYWYQQSLDQGLQFLIQYYNGEERAKGNILERFSAQQFPDLHSELNLSSLELGDSALYFCASSALVSETARQETQYFGPGTRLLVL.

The gene calls are TRBV3-1 (or the pseudogene TRBV3-2) and TRBJ2-7; no firm D call. CDR3 length equals 12 residues. V lost 3 bases to trimming and J lost 6 bases, with 9 bases between them. Germline CDR1 and CDR2: LGHDT and YNNKEL (reference sequence). CDR3: CASSHRHSEQYF. As DNA, the CDR3 is TGTGCCAGCAGCCACCGACATAGCGAGCAGTACTTC.

This clone was found once. The rearrangement uses TRBV19 and TRBJ2-7, with D possibly matching TRBD2 (6 bases). Germline V gives CDR1 LNHDA, CDR2 SQIVND (reference sequence). The CDR3 extends over 12 amino acids. Trimming cost V 7 bases and J 4 bases, with 11 bases left between them. The CDR3 spells CASTPEGYEQYF. CDR3 bases: TGTGCCAGTACCCCGGAGGGATACGAGCAGTACTTC.

The chain carries TRBV19 and TRBJ2-1, with 12 bases that match TRBD2. Germline loops: CDR1 LNHDA, CDR2 SQIVND (reference sequence). Losses at the gene ends were 5 bases for V and 3 bases for J; bases not matched to a gene: 8. This CDR3 spans 17 amino acids. The CDR3 reads CASSPRRLAGDYNEQFF. CDR3 sequence (DNA): TGTGCCAGTAGTCCCCGACGACTAGCGGGAGACTACAATGAGCAGTTCTTC.

The rearrangement uses TRBV28 and TRBJ1-3; D is unclear. This CDR3 has 16 amino acids. Trimming stripped 6 bases from V and 0 bases from J, with 15 bases between. Looked up from germline, CDR1 is MDHEN and CDR2 is SYDVKM. The DNA of the CDR3 is TGTGCCAGCAGCCCCCCGCTGGCCCACTCTGGAAACACCATATATTTT. This translates into CASSPPLAHSGNTIYF.

V usage is TRBV18 and J usage is TRBJ1-4; D not resolved. CDR1 is KGHSH and CDR2 is LQKENI in the germline V gene. Trimming removed 3 bases at V and 4 bases at J, with 12 bases between. The CDR3 contains 15 residues. DNA of the CDR3: TGTGCCAGCTCACCTCCCCGAGGCAATAATGAAAAACTGTTTTTT. This translates into CASSPPRGNNEKLFF. Using reference TRBV18 and TRBJ1-4 for the parts outside the CDR3, the full variable domain is NAGVMQNPRHLVRRRGQEARLRCSPMKGHSHVYWYRQLPEEGLKFMVYLQKENIIDESGMPKERFSAEFPKEGPSILRIQQVVRGDSAAYFCASSPPRGNNEKLFFGSGTQLSVL.

V usage is TRBV3-1 (or the pseudogene TRBV3-2) and J usage is TRBJ1-5; 9 nucleotides align to TRBD1. The CDR3 extends over 15 amino acids. CDR1 and CDR2 from the germline V gene are LGHDT and YNNKEL (reference sequence). V lost 4 bases, J lost 4 bases, and 5 bases stayed unmatched. The CDR3 region has the DNA TGTGCCAGCAGCCCCCGGGACAGGGAAAATCAGCCCCAGCATTTT. Its protein product is CASSPRDRENQPQHF.

V and J are TRBV5-1 and TRBJ1-2, with TRBD1 identical over 7 bases. Trimming took 0 bases from V and 5 from J; bases not matched to a gene: 7. In germline, CDR1 is SGHRS, CDR2 YFSETQ. This CDR3 is 15 amino acids long. For the CDR3, the DNA is TGCGCCAGCAGCTTGGTGGCAGGGGGGTCGTATGGCTACACCTTC. This gives the protein CASSLVAGGSYGYTF.

The rearrangement uses TRBV6-6 and TRBJ2-1; TRBD2 matches 9 bases. J was trimmed by 5 bases and V by 6 bases; bases with no gene match: 8. This CDR3 contains 15 residues. The V gene's germline CDR1 is MNHNY and CDR2 SVGAGI (reference sequence). CDR3 protein: CASSYIAGAHNEQFF. The CDR3 nucleotides are TGTGCCAGCAGCTATATAGCGGGAGCCCACAATGAGCAGTTCTTC.

The chain combines TRBV5-1 with TRBJ2-7; TRBD2 matches 7 bases. Germline CDR1 and CDR2: SGHRS and YFSETQ. Trimming took 2 bases from V and 2 from J; bases not matched to a gene: 4. CDR3 length equals 14 residues. CDR3 DNA: TGCGCCAGCAGCTTCCTAGCGGCAACCTACGAGCAGTACTTC. Its protein product is CASSFLAATYEQYF. The whole variable domain, filled in from reference TRBV5-1 and TRBJ2-7, reads KAGVTQTPRYLIKTRGQQVTLSCSPISGHRSVSWYQQTPGQGLQFLFEYFSETQRNKGNFPGRFSGRQFSNSRSEMNVSTLELGDSALYLCASSFLAATYEQYFGPGTRLTVT.

This chain connects TRBV28 to TRBJ2-7; maybe TRBD2 (6 bases). With 10 bases removed from V and 2 bases from J, the gap between germline ends came to 15 bases. This CDR3 region has 13 residues. Germline-derived CDR1 and CDR2 are MDHEN and SYDVKM. This chain's CDR3 is CATDGGSTYEQYF. The CDR3 DNA reads TGTGCCACAGACGGAGGGTCGACCTACGAGCAGTACTTC.

The genes are TRBV7-2 and TRBJ2-6, with D hard to call. There are 17 residues in the CDR3. Germline loops: CDR1 SGHTA, CDR2 FQGNSA. Trimming stripped 3 bases from V and 0 bases from J, with 12 bases between. The CDR3, as DNA: TGTGCCAGCAGCTTCTCCAACAAGTACTCTGGGGCCAACGTCCTGACTTTC. Its translation is CASSFSNKYSGANVLTF.

The chain has TRBV7-2 and TRBJ1-1; 8 nucleotides align to TRBD1. The CDR3 is 17 amino acids. Germline CDR1 reads SGHTA; CDR2 reads FQGNSA. V trimming: 0 bases; J trimming: 2 bases; junction bases outside the gene matches: 8. The CDR3 protein is CASSLAPRGRRNTEAFF. The CDR3 coding sequence is TGTGCCAGCAGCTTAGCCCCCAGGGGGCGCCGAAACACTGAAGCTTTCTTT.

J is TRBJ2-7 and V is TRBV6-5, with D perhaps matching TRBD1 (5 bases). The germline V and J ends were trimmed by 2 bases and 8 bases, with 13 bases remaining between them. Germline CDR1 MNHEY, CDR2 SVGAGI. The CDR3 spans 13 residues. DNA for the CDR3: TGTGCCAGCAGTTACGGGGCAGTATCACAGCAGTACTTC. Protein product: CASSYGAVSQQYF.

The V and J genes are TRBV29-1 and TRBJ1-4; the D is unclear. The V gene lost 2 bases and the J gene lost 8 bases, with 9 bases spanning the gap. The germline V gene has CDR1 SQVTM and CDR2 ANQGSEA. CDR3 length: 12 residues. The CDR3 region is CSVEIGREKLFF. CDR3 coding DNA: TGCAGCGTTGAAATCGGGAGAGAAAAACTGTTTTTT. Based on the CDR3 plus reference TRBV29-1 and TRBJ1-4, the full variable domain is SAVISQKPSRDICQRGTSLTIQCQVDSQVTMMFWYRQQPGQSLTLIATANQGSEATYESGFVIDKFPISRPNLTFSTLTVSNMSPEDSSIYLCSVEIGREKLFFGSGTQLSVL.

A few counts support this clone. The V gene is TRBV24-1, the J gene TRBJ2-3, with D hard to call. There are 12 residues in the CDR3. CDR1 is KGHDR and CDR2 is SFDVKD in the germline V gene. Trimming shortened V by 3 bases and J by 5 bases, and 5 bases separated the two germline ends. Written as DNA, the CDR3 is TGTGCCACCAGTGATAAGCTAGATACGCAGTATTTT. The encoded protein is CATSDKLDTQYF.

The chain has TRBV7-3 and TRBJ1-6; TRBD1 might be the D (6 bases). The germline V and J ends were trimmed by 4 bases and 9 bases, with 16 bases remaining between them. The germline CDR1 and CDR2 sequences are SGHTA and FQGTGA. The CDR3 is made up of 15 amino acids. The CDR3 region has the DNA TGTGCCAGCAGCTCCACAGGGTTTGGTATTTCACCCCTCCACTTT. Protein product: CASSSTGFGISPLHF.

The chain combines TRBV6-2 or TRBV6-3 with TRBJ2-7; 7 nucleotides agree with TRBD1. Germline CDR1 and CDR2: MNHEY and SVGEGT. The CDR3 runs to 13 residues. Trimming cost V 5 bases and J 7 bases; bases outside gene matches: 8. CDR3 in DNA: TGTGCCAGCAGTCAACAGGGGTTCGGGGAGCAGTACTTC. Protein sequence: CASSQQGFGEQYF.

The rearrangement uses TRBV5-1 and TRBJ2-1; 9 bases match TRBD2. Germline V gene data show CDR1 as SGHRS and CDR2 as YFSETQ. The CDR3 has 15 residues. V dropped 3 bases and J dropped 8; count of bases not matched to a gene: 9. The chain's CDR3 is CASSYLAGFIDEQFF. As DNA, the CDR3 is TGCGCCAGCAGCTACCTAGCGGGATTTATTGATGAGCAGTTCTTC. The whole variable domain, filled in from reference TRBV5-1 and TRBJ2-1, reads KAGVTQTPRYLIKTRGQQVTLSCSPISGHRSVSWYQQTPGQGLQFLFEYFSETQRNKGNFPGRFSGRQFSNSRSEMNVSTLELGDSALYLCASSYLAGFIDEQFFGPGTRLTVL.

This clone was detected a few times. The CDR3 DNA reads TGTGCCAGTTTGGCGCCGGGACAATCCTACGAGCAGTACTTC. Translated, it gives CASLAPGQSYEQYF. V gene TRBV28 combines with J gene TRBJ2-7, with D possibly matching TRBD1 (6 bases). Trimming took off 9 bases at V and 1 base at J, with 16 bases between the two ends. The V gene's germline CDR1 is MDHEN and CDR2 SYDVKM. The CDR3 covers 14 residues.

The chain couples TRBV6-4 to TRBJ1-2; 7 nucleotides line up with TRBD1. Germline CDR1 is MRHNA and CDR2 is SNTAGT. The junction had 5 bases not matched to a gene; V was cut back by 3 bases and J by 1 base. The CDR3 consists of 15 residues. For the CDR3, the DNA is TGTGCCAGCAGTGATTCGACAGGGCTTAACTATGGCTACACCTTC. Residues: CASSDSTGLNYGYTF.

This clone has more than one count but fewer than ten. This chain joins TRBV7-3 and TRBJ2-7; 7 nucleotides agree with TRBD2. CDR1 and CDR2 (germline): SGHTA, FQGTGA. The trim removed 5 bases at V and 7 bases at J, leaving 8 bases unmatched. CDR3 length: 13 residues. The CDR3 loop is CASSLRLASEQYF. CDR3 nucleotide sequence: TGTGCCAGCAGCCTCCGACTAGCTAGTGAGCAGTACTTC.

The rearrangement links TRBV3-1 (or the pseudogene TRBV3-2) to TRBJ2-7; 7 bases line up with TRBD1. Germline CDR1 reads LGHDT; CDR2 reads YNNKEL (reference sequence). Trimming at V came to 6 bases and at J to 0 bases, leaving 5 bases not matched to a gene. The CDR3 is made up of 14 amino acids. CDR3 DNA: TGTGCCAGCAGTCCACAGGGGCGCTCCTACGAGCAGTACTTC. Protein sequence: CASSPQGRSYEQYF.

The genes are TRBV5-1 and TRBJ2-3, with 8 positions matching TRBD1. V was pared by 1 base and J by 2 bases, with 9 bases of the junction left unmatched. Germline values: CDR1 SGHRS, CDR2 YFSETQ. The CDR3 has 17 residues. This CDR3 reads CASSLTPGTGHTDTQYF. The CDR3 bases are TGCGCCAGCAGCTTGACCCCCGGGACAGGACACACAGATACGCAGTATTTT.